This TCR beta chain was captured in a study of blood T cell repertoires in COVID-19. Study as a whole: COVID-19 samples collected from the United States, Italy and Spain covered acute and convalescent phases. PBMCs, B-cell-depleted T cells, or T cells were the source of the cDNA or gDNA that made up the material.

The germline V and J ends were trimmed by 8 bases and 0 bases, with 16 bases remaining between them. The CDR3 is made up of 16 amino acids. Germline values: CDR1 LGHNA, CDR2 YNFKEQ. Per the original data handling: Researchers report that nucleated cell counts were estimated from reference gene primer amplification. TCRdb's table, derived via immunoSEQ multiplex PCR, lists solely in-frame clones and lacks some. Clone size and V and J calls were adopted from that table, with D and trimming inferred from the DNA. The sample records roughly 200,000 clones, approximately 86% being singletons. The sequence was collected from a man in his 60s with acute or convalescent COVID-19. The chain links TRBV4-2 to TRBJ1-4, with D maybe TRBD1 (6 bases). The specimen sequenced was peripheral blood. The CDR3 DNA follows: TGTGCCAGCTCAAGACAGGTGGATGCAACTAATGAAAAACTGTTTTTT. It translates to CASSRQVDATNEKLFF.